Listed here are 23 T cell receptor beta chains from one sample, sequenced in a study of technical replicates of blood from a handful of donors. Measured with immunoSEQ multiplex PCR; TCRdb has only the in-frame clones, and not every one. The data show more than 65,000 clones, with about 87% seen just once and 3.5% to 5% held by the top ten. The sequencing sample was made of PBMCs. Source of these receptors: a human donor in good health. Some clones in this sample may be carry-over from other donors' samples.

This chain joins TRBV11-2 and TRBJ2-2, with 7 bases aligning to TRBD2. Germline V gene sequence: CDR1 SGHAT, CDR2 FQNNGV. The length of the CDR3 is 16 residues. The ends lost 0 bases at V and 4 bases at J; junction bases unmatched: 5. The CDR3 nucleotides are TGTGCCAGCAGCTTAGATGGGGGGGTTCGCACCGGGGAGCTGTTTTTT. It specifies CASSLDGGVRTGELFF. Supplemented by reference TRBV11-2 and TRBJ2-2, the full variable domain reads EAGVAQSPRYKIIEKRQSVAFWCNPISGHATLYWYQQILGQGPKLLIQFQNNGVVDDSQLPKDRFSAERLKGVDSTLKIQPAKLEDSAVYLCASSLDGGVRTGELFFGEGSRLTVL.

The J gene is TRBJ2-2, the V gene TRBV4-2; TRBD1 aligns across 8 bases. Unmatched junction bases numbered 13, after V lost 0 bases and J lost 7 bases. CDR3 size: 18 residues. The germline CDR1 and CDR2 sequences are LGHNA and YNFKEQ. The CDR3 region has the DNA TGTGCCAGCAGCCAAGATTTTGGGCAGGGGGCAATGGGCGGGGAGCTGTTTTTT. As protein: CASSQDFGQGAMGGELFF.

The rearrangement joins TRBV9 to TRBJ2-1; D remains unclear. Germline loops: CDR1 SGDLS, CDR2 YYNGEE. This CDR3 is built from 13 residues. Trimming pared 6 bases from V and 9 bases from J, leaving 16 bases between. CDR3 sequence (DNA): TGTGCCAGCAACCCGAACCTATCGGGTGAGCAGTTCTTC. It translates to CASNPNLSGEQFF.

CDR3 in amino acids: CASSPGNNSPLHF. The CDR3 DNA sequence: TGTGCCAGCAGCCCGGGGAATAATTCACCCCTCCACTTT. The chain links TRBV7-8 to TRBJ1-6; D gene uncertain. The CDR3 contains 13 residues. The germline CDR1 and CDR2 sequences are SGHVS and FQNEAQ. The V end was cut by 5 bases, the J end by 5 bases, with 7 bases between.

The rearrangement uses TRBV7-2 and TRBJ2-6; 10 bases align to TRBD1. After removal of 5 bases from V and 12 bases from J, the junction contained 4 bases not matched to a gene. The CDR3 runs to 13 residues. Germline loops: CDR1 SGHTA, CDR2 FQGNSA. This CDR3 is CASSKDRGTVLTF. CDR3 nucleotide sequence: TGTGCCAGCAGCAAGGACAGGGGGACCGTCCTGACTTTC.

J is TRBJ2-1 and V is TRBV5-4; 9 bases match TRBD1. The CDR3 runs to 14 residues. V lost 4 bases, J lost 9 bases, and 8 bases stayed unmatched. The germline V gene has CDR1 SGHNT and CDR2 YYREEE (reference sequence). CDR3 region: CASSMPQGASEQFF. DNA of the CDR3: TGTGCCAGCAGCATGCCACAGGGGGCAAGTGAGCAGTTCTTC.

The CDR3 region has the DNA TGTGCCAGCAGCTTAGCGGGAGCAGCCGGGGAGCTGTTTTTT. It is translated as CASSLAGAAGELFF. This sequence joins TRBV7-8 and TRBJ2-2, with D perhaps TRBD2 (5 bases). The V end was cut by 0 bases, the J end by 6 bases, with 8 bases between. CDR1 is SGHVS, CDR2 FQNEAQ, per germline. The CDR3 consists of 14 residues. Full variable domain (missing parts from reference TRBV7-8 and TRBJ2-2): GAGVSQSPRYKVAKRGQDVALRCDPISGHVSLFWYQQALGQGPEFLTYFQNEAQLDKSGLPSDRFFAERPEGSVSTLKIQRTQQEDSAVYLCASSLAGAAGELFFGEGSRLTVL.

This clone was observed a single time. V and J are TRBV6-5 and TRBJ2-7, with a possible D match to TRBD1 (6 bases). The CDR3 has 14 residues. Germline V gene data show CDR1 as MNHEY and CDR2 as SVGAGI. The V end was cut by 2 bases, the J end by 0 bases, with 8 bases between. The DNA of the CDR3 is TGTGCCAGCAGTTACGAGACAGGCTCCTACGAGCAGTACTTC. Its protein is CASSYETGSYEQYF.

This chain links TRBV4-3 with TRBJ2-5, with TRBD2 matching 9 bases. The CDR3 sequence is 15 residues long. Unmatched junction bases numbered 7, after V lost 3 bases and J lost 5 bases. Germline CDR1 is LGHNA and CDR2 is YSLEER. CDR3 sequence: CASSHVPSGTETQYF. As DNA, the CDR3 is TGCGCCAGCAGCCATGTGCCTAGCGGGACGGAGACCCAGTACTTC.

V is TRBV9 and J is TRBJ2-6; tentatively, D is TRBD2 (6 bases). V lost 0 bases and J lost 1, with 20 bases in between. CDR1 and CDR2 (germline): SGDLS, YYNGEE. This CDR3 has 20 residues. Written as DNA, the CDR3 is TGTGCCAGCAGCGTAGAGCCCTGGGGAGGCAAACTGTCTGGGGCCAACGTCCTGACTTTC. Its protein is CASSVEPWGGKLSGANVLTF.

The chain uses TRBV5-1 and TRBJ2-5; a possible D gene is TRBD2 (5 bases). The germline V gene has CDR1 SGHRS and CDR2 YFSETQ. Trimming pared 5 bases from V and 2 bases from J, leaving 19 bases between. This CDR3 is 16 amino acids long. The CDR3 bases are TGCGCCAGCAGAAAGGGAGCGAATACTATTCAAGAGACCCAGTACTTC. This codes for CASRKGANTIQETQYF.

V usage is TRBV7-2 and J usage is TRBJ2-5, with D perhaps TRBD2 (5 bases). V gave up 4 bases and J gave up 4 bases, with 13 bases separating them. The germline V gene has CDR1 SGHTA and CDR2 FQGNSA. The CDR3 spans 14 residues. This CDR3 reads CASSSYLGGETQYF. CDR3 nucleotide sequence: TGTGCCAGCAGCTCCTACCTTGGAGGAGAGACCCAGTACTTC.

The chain couples TRBV11-3 to TRBJ2-2, with D perhaps TRBD1 (7 bases). Trimming removed 5 bases at V and 0 bases at J, with 10 bases between. Germline assignment: CDR1 SGHNT and CDR2 YENEEA. The CDR3 is made up of 15 amino acids. The DNA for the CDR3 is TGTGCCAGCAGCCCAGGGGGGACGAACACCGGGGAGCTGTTTTTT. It specifies CASSPGGTNTGELFF.

The chain couples TRBV11-2 to TRBJ2-5; 11 bases align to TRBD1. Germline CDR1 is SGHAT and CDR2 is FQNNGV. Germline trimming cut 3 bases from V and 5 bases from J; bases unmatched to any gene: 2. This CDR3 is built from 14 residues. The CDR3 region is CASSLDRGRETQYF. CDR3 nucleotides: TGTGCCAGCAGCTTGGACAGGGGGCGTGAGACCCAGTACTTC.

The chain recombines TRBV11-3 with TRBJ2-3; the D gene is possibly TRBD1 (5 bases). The CDR3 loop spans 15 amino acids. Trimming cost V 1 base and J 4 bases, with 12 bases left between them. From germline, CDR1 is SGHNT and CDR2 YENEEA. The CDR3 reads CASSLVSGQSDTQYF. The CDR3 region has the DNA TGTGCCAGCAGCTTAGTTTCAGGGCAGTCAGATACGCAGTATTTT.

This clone has just one count. This chain connects TRBV19 to TRBJ2-7, with TRBD2 matching over 8 bases. V trimming: 1 base; J trimming: 7 bases; junction bases outside the gene matches: 12. The CDR3 sequence is 16 residues long. The germline CDR1 and CDR2 sequences are LNHDA and SQIVND (reference sequence). The CDR3 loop reads CASSIASPRGGSEQYF. The CDR3 nucleotides are TGTGCCAGTAGTATAGCCTCCCCCCGGGGGGGCAGTGAGCAGTACTTC.

The genes are TRBV19 and TRBJ1-1; 7 bases match TRBD1. The V and J ends lost 5 bases and 8 bases, in that order; junction bases with no gene match: 14. This CDR3 comprises 15 residues. Germline V gene data show CDR1 as LNHDA and CDR2 as SQIVND (reference sequence). This chain's CDR3 is CASSPSVTGSNEAFF. The CDR3 nucleotides read TGTGCCAGTAGTCCTTCGGTGACAGGGTCCAACGAAGCTTTCTTT. Filled out from reference TRBV19 and TRBJ1-1, the complete variable domain reads DGGITQSPKYLFRKEGQNVTLSCEQNLNHDAMYWYRQDPGQGLRLIYYSQIVNDFQKGDIAEGYSVSREKKESFPLTVTSAQKNPTAFYLCASSPSVTGSNEAFFGQGTRLTVV.

This chain connects TRBV18 to TRBJ2-1; 8 bases line up with TRBD2. Germline loops: CDR1 KGHSH, CDR2 LQKENI. The length of the CDR3 is 16 residues. V dropped 0 bases and J dropped 7; count of bases not matched to a gene: 8. The CDR3 DNA reads as TGTGCCAGCTCACCACCCAATAGCGGGGAGGCAAATGAGCAGTTCTTC. Protein product: CASSPPNSGEANEQFF.

This clone was counted once. This chain connects TRBV25-1 to TRBJ1-4; D is unclear. This CDR3 is 15 amino acids long. The V end lost 1 base, the J end lost 7 bases, and 13 bases lay between the germline ends. Germline-derived CDR1 and CDR2 are MGHDK and SYGVNS. The CDR3 reads CASSELREESEKLFF. The CDR3 nucleotides read TGTGCCAGCAGTGAATTGAGGGAGGAGAGTGAAAAACTGTTTTTT.

The chain joins TRBV5-1 to TRBJ2-7; 9 bases are shared with TRBD1. CDR3 size: 17 residues. Germline-derived CDR1 and CDR2 are SGHRS and YFSETQ. The ends lost 4 bases at V and 3 bases at J; junction bases unmatched: 14. CDR3 nucleotide sequence: TGCGCCAGCAGCGCCACCGGGACAGGGCGGCGCGGCTACGAGCAGTACTTC. Its protein product is CASSATGTGRRGYEQYF. The full variable domain, in which reference TRBV5-1 and TRBJ2-7 provide the parts outside the CDR3, is KAGVTQTPRYLIKTRGQQVTLSCSPISGHRSVSWYQQTPGQGLQFLFEYFSETQRNKGNFPGRFSGRQFSNSRSEMNVSTLELGDSALYLCASSATGTGRRGYEQYFGPGTRLTVT.

V usage is TRBV7-2 and J usage is TRBJ2-3, with 12 bases lining up with TRBD2. CDR1 is SGHTA and CDR2 is FQGNSA in the germline V gene. The length of the CDR3 is 16 residues. The V gene end was trimmed by 4 bases and the J gene end by 0 bases; junction bases not matched to a gene: 2. The CDR3 DNA follows: TGTGCCAGCAGCTGGACTAGCGGGGCGAGCACAGATACGCAGTATTTT. Protein sequence: CASSWTSGASTDTQYF.

The gene calls are TRBV6-6 and TRBJ2-3; TRBD1 matches 9 bases. Germline assignment: CDR1 MNHNY and CDR2 SVGAGI (reference sequence). V lost 5 bases to trimming and J lost 5 bases; unmatched junction nucleotides: 11. This CDR3 is built from 16 residues. The CDR3 region is CASSGTWGQGQDTQYF. CDR3 sequence (DNA): TGTGCCAGCAGTGGAACCTGGGGACAGGGACAAGATACGCAGTATTTT.

The chain has TRBV4-2 and TRBJ1-2; 7 positions match TRBD1. CDR1 is LGHNA and CDR2 is YNFKEQ in the germline V gene. CDR3 length: 15 amino acids. The V gene end was trimmed by 0 bases and the J gene end by 4 bases; junction bases not matched to a gene: 5. CDR3 coding DNA: TGTGCCAGCAGCCAAGAAATAGACAGGGCCTATGGCTACACCTTC. Residues: CASSQEIDRAYGYTF.